Shown below are 15 T cell receptor beta chains from a single sample sequenced in a study of T-cell memory formation after mild COVID-19. TCRdb re-called the 5' RACE reads with MiXCR, one entry per CDR3 protein. The repertoire holds 350,000 to 450,000 distinct CDR3 sequences, with 20% to 25% as singletons. Sequencing used PBMCs or a T cell subset sorted from them (not recorded which). The receptors derive from an adult woman who had mild COVID-19 (a few samples of this study predate the infection). Cell type and time point are not known.

This clonotype has ten or more counts. The rearrangement joins TRBV7-2 to TRBJ2-5, with D possibly being TRBD1 (5 bases). V was shortened by 1 base and J by 4 bases, with 13 bases between the two germline ends. Germline CDR1 reads SGHTA; CDR2 reads FQGNSA. The CDR3 is made up of 15 amino acids. CDR3 bases: TGTGCCAGCAGCTTAGTTGGGGCTAGAGTAGAGACCCAGTACTTC. As protein: CASSLVGARVETQYF.

This clonotype came up a few times. The V call is TRBV30, the J call TRBJ2-3, with 14 bases identical to TRBD2. From germline, CDR1 is GTSNPN and CDR2 SVGIG (reference sequence). J lost 5 bases, V lost 3 bases, and 4 bases had no gene match. The CDR3 is 15 amino acids. This CDR3 is CAWRGLAGVGDTQYF. Written as DNA, the CDR3 is TGTGCCTGGAGGGGACTAGCGGGAGTGGGAGATACGCAGTATTTT.

This clonotype was picked up one time. This chain connects TRBV12-3 or TRBV12-4 to TRBJ2-2; 9 bases fit TRBD2. The junction had 6 bases not matched to a gene; V was cut back by 3 bases and J by 7 bases. The CDR3 extends over 15 amino acids. The CDR3 is CASSFLAGKFGELFF. CDR3 DNA: TGTGCCAGCAGTTTTCTAGCGGGAAAATTCGGGGAGCTGTTTTTT.

This clonotype was observed a few times. This sequence joins TRBV5-1 and TRBJ1-6; D ambiguous. Germline V gives CDR1 SGHRS, CDR2 YFSETQ. With 4 bases removed from V and 16 bases from J, the gap between germline ends came to 15 bases. This CDR3 is 12 amino acids long. CDR3 sequence (DNA): TGCGCCAGCAGCCAGAAGGACGGTAGACTCCACTTT. Amino acids: CASSQKDGRLHF.

The chain joins TRBV27 to TRBJ2-5, with a weak D call TRBD2 (5 bases). Trimming stripped 5 bases from V and 5 bases from J, with 18 bases between. The CDR3 contains 15 residues. The germline V gene encodes CDR1 MNHEY and CDR2 SMNVEV (reference sequence). CDR3 coding DNA: TGTGCCAGCAGTCCCGGTACTAGTGTTGGGGAGACCCAGTACTTC. Translation gives CASSPGTSVGETQYF.

The chain couples TRBV7-2 to TRBJ2-1, with a tentative D call TRBD2 (7 bases). CDR1 is SGHTA, CDR2 FQGNSA, per germline. V was trimmed by 1 base and J by 8 bases, leaving 15 bases between them. This CDR3 has 15 residues. The CDR3 sequence is CASSLGLQGRDEQFF. CDR3 bases: TGTGCCAGCAGCTTAGGCCTTCAGGGGAGGGATGAGCAGTTCTTC.

The rearrangement uses TRBV2 and TRBJ2-3; TRBD1 or TRBD2 may be the D gene (6 bases each). V was trimmed by 7 bases and J by 0 bases, leaving 11 bases between them. In germline, CDR1 is SNHLY, CDR2 FYNNEI. The CDR3 contains 14 residues. The CDR3 loop is CASNGGLSTDTQYF. In nucleotides, the CDR3 is TGTGCCAGCAACGGGGGCCTTAGCACAGATACGCAGTATTTT.

V is TRBV5-1 and J is TRBJ2-3; D remains unclear. The CDR3 extends over 13 amino acids. Germline CDR1 is SGHRS and CDR2 is YFSETQ. Trimming took off 5 bases at V and 4 bases at J, with 11 bases between the two ends. The CDR3 protein is CASRDAAPDTQYF. The CDR3 DNA reads TGCGCCAGCAGGGACGCGGCACCAGATACGCAGTATTTT.

This clonotype appeared a few times. V usage is TRBV10-3 and J usage is TRBJ1-3; D is perhaps TRBD1 (5 bases). V gave up 6 bases and J gave up 0 bases, with 9 bases separating them. The CDR3 has 14 residues. Germline CDR1 is ENHRY and CDR2 is SYGVKD. Here the CDR3 reads CAIRGTGSGNTIYF. The CDR3 DNA reads TGTGCCATCAGGGGGACGGGCTCTGGAAACACCATATATTTT.

The J gene is TRBJ1-2, the V gene TRBV30; D is possibly TRBD1 (5 bases). The CDR3 loop spans 15 amino acids. The V and J ends lost 3 bases and 7 bases respectively, with 21 bases between them. The germline V gene has CDR1 GTSNPN and CDR2 SVGIG (reference sequence). This chain's CDR3 is CAWSDTISHGGGYTF. Here the CDR3 DNA reads TGTGCCTGGAGCGACACCATCTCCCACGGGGGTGGCTACACCTTC.

This chain connects TRBV20-1 to TRBJ2-1; 8 bases fit TRBD1. V dropped 8 bases and J dropped 7; count of bases not matched to a gene: 7. The CDR3 loop spans 12 amino acids. Germline V lookup: CDR1 DFQATT, CDR2 SNEGSKA (reference sequence). The CDR3 nucleotides are TGCAGTTCAGGGGGCCGGGGGAATGAGCAGTTCTTC. It codes for CSSGGRGNEQFF.

The rearrangement uses TRBV5-1 and TRBJ1-1; the D is unclear. V shed 1 base and J shed 5 bases, with 12 bases lying between them. The germline CDR1 and CDR2 sequences are SGHRS and YFSETQ. The CDR3 length is 14 residues. CDR3 nucleotide sequence: TGCGCCAGCAGCTTGCTACGCCTTAATACTGAAGCTTTCTTT. Its protein is CASSLLRLNTEAFF.

The chain uses TRBV18 and TRBJ2-3; 7 bases align to TRBD1. J was trimmed by 2 bases and V by 0 bases; bases with no gene match: 5. Germline CDR1 and CDR2: KGHSH and LQKENI. There are 16 residues in the CDR3. CDR3 nucleotides: TGTGCCAGCTCACCACCCCCCGGACAGGTCACAGATACGCAGTATTTT. It yields the protein CASSPPPGQVTDTQYF.

CDR3 sequence: CASSYSGRVGPTGDGYTF. CDR3 nucleotide sequence: TGTGCCAGCAGTTACTCGGGCCGGGTGGGTCCGACAGGGGACGGCTACACCTTC. The V and J genes are TRBV6-5 and TRBJ1-2; TRBD1 agrees at 8 bases. Germline V gene lookup returns CDR1 MNHEY and CDR2 SVGAGI. This CDR3 region has 18 residues. V gave up 0 bases and J gave up 8 bases; unmatched junction bases: 17.

This clonotype was detected a few times. The rearrangement uses TRBV5-5 and TRBJ2-7, with D possibly being TRBD1 (8 bases). The ends were cut back, 4 bases at V and 2 bases at J, with 13 bases in the middle. CDR3 length: 14 amino acids. Per germline, CDR1 SGHKS and CDR2 YYEKEE (reference sequence). In nucleotides, the CDR3 is TGTGCCAGCAGCCGGACAGGGAGGGCCTACGAGCAGTACTTC. Translated: CASSRTGRAYEQYF.